This is a list of T cell receptor beta chains from one sample in a study of blood T cell repertoires in COVID-19. Using immunoSEQ multiplex PCR, the repertoire was profiled, and TCRdb retains in-frame clones only, with some absent. The top ten hold around 2.9% of the sample, which has fewer than 200,000 clones, about 83% seen once. Material for sequencing was PBMCs or T cells enriched from blood (not recorded which). The receptor source for this set is a woman aged 25 to 39 who had been exposed to COVID-19. Each CDR3 is given without its conserved first and last residue.

v_call	j_call	cdr3_aa
TRBV3-1/TRBV3-2	TRBJ1-2	ASSQRSFYGYT
TRBV5-4	TRBJ2-7	ASSRGGQEGYEQY
TRBV7-2	TRBJ2-7	ASRRGGTGHYEQY
TRBV27	TRBJ1-4	ASLWGGKLF
TRBV2	TRBJ1-6	ARQGASYNSPLH
TRBV12-5	TRBJ2-1	ASGFDTGYNEQF
TRBV3-1/TRBV3-2	TRBJ2-1	ASSPRRDNEQF
TRBV4-1	TRBJ2-7	ASSQDSTTGSYEQY
TRBV20-1	TRBJ1-5	SAGPGQGND
TRBV7-2	TRBJ1-5	ASSPNPGQANQPQH
TRBV9	TRBJ2-7	ASSVADNSYEQY
TRBV19	TRBJ1-3	ASSRSGLIPIY
TRBV4-1	TRBJ2-7	ASSQGTGWKYEQY
TRBV30	TRBJ1-2	AWRTGELGYGYT
TRBV28	TRBJ1-2	ASSSGTGGGRNYGYT
TRBV5-5	TRBJ2-2	ASSGRSYSVTGELF
TRBV6-2/TRBV6-3	TRBJ2-5	ASSRLAAQETQY
TRBV25-1	TRBJ1-1	ASRLGNTEAF
TRBV18	TRBJ2-2	ASSPRLAGAGQTGELF
TRBV5-7	TRBJ2-7	ASSFGGTGNYEQY
TRBV19	TRBJ2-1	ASSIGPMRAAYNEQF
TRBV11-2	TRBJ1-2	ASSLRDSGELRYGYT
TRBV10-3	TRBJ2-2	AISGTNTGELF
TRBV5-4	TRBJ1-1	ASSLPGLYTEAF
TRBV30	TRBJ2-5	AWRGDLAAKETQY
TRBV5-6	TRBJ1-5	ASSSYRGPHQPQH
TRBV7-2	TRBJ1-4	ASSLVQGTGEKLF
TRBV16	TRBJ1-6	ASSRDRKDSPLH
TRBV5-6	TRBJ1-5	ASSLYSAGRNQPQH
TRBV11-2	TRBJ2-7	ASSLSASRGDEQY
TRBV4-3	TRBJ1-2	ASSQDGQGAFYGYT
TRBV7-9	TRBJ1-1	ASSLSRTEAF
TRBV4-1	TRBJ2-1	ASSPGQSSYNEQF
TRBV27	TRBJ1-5	ASRRDRGQGGDQPQH
TRBV11-2	TRBJ2-7	ASSLVPGTVAYEQY
TRBV6-1	TRBJ1-5	ASSDLTGTGNQPQH
TRBV7-2	TRBJ2-7	ASSLGLPTSYEQY
TRBV12-3/TRBV12-4	TRBJ2-5	ASRSGGETQY
TRBV2	TRBJ1-4	ASMVEGLISGKLF
TRBV9	TRBJ2-2	ASSDRGPNTGELF
TRBV5-5	TRBJ2-7	ASSLGQGNYEQY
TRBV7-6	TRBJ2-1	ASSYGQVEQF
TRBV29-1	TRBJ1-4	SVDPRGLNEKLF
TRBV4-1	TRBJ1-3	ASSQGPLQRGTSGNTIY
TRBV7-8	TRBJ2-3	ASSLQEGTQY
TRBV6-2/TRBV6-3	TRBJ1-5	ASSYAGVVQH
TRBV7-9	TRBJ1-4	ASSLSGRDEKLF
TRBV4-1	TRBJ1-1	ASSQDTQGMNTEAF
TRBV5-1	TRBJ1-1	ASSLGDPGDEAF
TRBV15	TRBJ1-2	ATSKEDRDHYGYT
TRBV6-5	TRBJ2-1	ASSWGLAEPYEQF